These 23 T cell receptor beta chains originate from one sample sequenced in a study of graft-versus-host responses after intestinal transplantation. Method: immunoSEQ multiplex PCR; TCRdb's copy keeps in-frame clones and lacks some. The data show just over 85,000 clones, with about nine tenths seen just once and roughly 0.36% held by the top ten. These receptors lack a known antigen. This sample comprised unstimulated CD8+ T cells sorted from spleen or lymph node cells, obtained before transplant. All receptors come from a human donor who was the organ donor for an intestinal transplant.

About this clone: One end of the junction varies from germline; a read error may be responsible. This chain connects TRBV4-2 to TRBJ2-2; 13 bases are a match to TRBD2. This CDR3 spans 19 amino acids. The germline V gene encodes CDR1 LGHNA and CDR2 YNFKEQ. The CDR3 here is CASSKEGLWTSGGPGELFF. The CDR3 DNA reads TGTGCCAGCAGCAAAGAGGGTTTGTGGACTAGCGGGGGCCCCGGGGAGCTGTTTTTT.

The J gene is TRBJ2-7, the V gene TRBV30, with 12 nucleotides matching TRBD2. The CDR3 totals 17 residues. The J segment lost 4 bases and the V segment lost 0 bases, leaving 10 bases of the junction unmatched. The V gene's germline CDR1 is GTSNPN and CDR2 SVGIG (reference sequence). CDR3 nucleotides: TGTGCCTGGAGTGTAAAGGCTAGCGGGGGGGCCTGGTACGAGCAGTACTTC. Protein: CAWSVKASGGAWYEQYF.

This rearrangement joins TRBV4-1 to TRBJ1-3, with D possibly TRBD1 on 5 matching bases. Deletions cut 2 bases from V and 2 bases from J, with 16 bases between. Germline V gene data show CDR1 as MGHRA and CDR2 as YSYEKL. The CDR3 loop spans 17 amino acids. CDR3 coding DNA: TGCGCCAGCAGCCAACCCATTCTGGCACAGGCTGGAAACACCATATATTTT. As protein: CASSQPILAQAGNTIYF.

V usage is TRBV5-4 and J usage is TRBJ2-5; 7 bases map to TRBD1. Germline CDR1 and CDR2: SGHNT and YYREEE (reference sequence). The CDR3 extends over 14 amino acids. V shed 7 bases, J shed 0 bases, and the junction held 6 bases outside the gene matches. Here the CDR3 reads CASEDRDNQETQYF. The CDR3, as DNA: TGTGCCAGCGAAGACAGGGACAACCAAGAGACCCAGTACTTC.

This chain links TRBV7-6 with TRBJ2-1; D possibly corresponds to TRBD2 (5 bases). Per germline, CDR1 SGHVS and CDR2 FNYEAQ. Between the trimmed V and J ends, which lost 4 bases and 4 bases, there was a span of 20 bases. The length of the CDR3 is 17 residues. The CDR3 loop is CASSSRLSARLYNEQFF. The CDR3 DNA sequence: TGTGCCAGCAGCTCCCGACTAAGCGCCCGGTTATACAATGAGCAGTTCTTC. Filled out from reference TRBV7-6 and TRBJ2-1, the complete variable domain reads GAGVSQSPRYKVTKRGQDVALRCDPISGHVSLYWYRQALGQGPEFLTYFNYEAQQDKSGLPNDRFSAERPEGSISTLTIQRTEQRDSAMYRCASSSRLSARLYNEQFFGPGTRLTVL.

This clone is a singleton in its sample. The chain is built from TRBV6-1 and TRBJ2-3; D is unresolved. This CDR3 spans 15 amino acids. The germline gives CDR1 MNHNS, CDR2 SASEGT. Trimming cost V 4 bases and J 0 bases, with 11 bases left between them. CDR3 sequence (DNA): TGTGCCAGCAGTGGACTCGTCACTAGCACAGATACGCAGTATTTT. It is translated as CASSGLVTSTDTQYF.

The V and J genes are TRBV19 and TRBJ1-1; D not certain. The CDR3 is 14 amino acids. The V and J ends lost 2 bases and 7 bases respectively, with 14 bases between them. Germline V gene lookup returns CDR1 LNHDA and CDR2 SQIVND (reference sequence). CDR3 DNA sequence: TGTGCCAGTAGTATAACCCCACAGTGGTATGAAGCTTTCTTT. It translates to CASSITPQWYEAFF.

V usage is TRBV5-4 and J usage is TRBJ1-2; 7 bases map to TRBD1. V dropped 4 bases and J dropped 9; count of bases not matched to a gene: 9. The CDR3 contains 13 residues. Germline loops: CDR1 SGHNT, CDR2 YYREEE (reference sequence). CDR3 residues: CASSGDRATSYTF. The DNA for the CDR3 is TGTGCCAGCAGCGGAGACAGGGCGACGAGCTACACCTTC.

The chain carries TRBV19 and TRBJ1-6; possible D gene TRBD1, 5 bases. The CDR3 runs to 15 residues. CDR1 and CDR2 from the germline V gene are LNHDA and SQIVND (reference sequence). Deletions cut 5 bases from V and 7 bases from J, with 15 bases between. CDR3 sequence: CASSDSGGSNSPLHF. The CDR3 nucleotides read TGTGCCAGTAGTGATTCGGGGGGGTCGAATTCACCCCTCCACTTT.

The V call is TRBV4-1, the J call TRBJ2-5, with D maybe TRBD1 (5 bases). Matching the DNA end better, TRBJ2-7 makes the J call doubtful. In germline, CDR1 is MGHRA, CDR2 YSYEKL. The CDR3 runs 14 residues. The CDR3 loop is CASSSQGSSYEQYF. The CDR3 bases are TGCGCCAGCAGCTCCCAGGGAAGTTCCTACGAGCAGTACTTC.

The DNA for the CDR3 is TGTGCCAGCAGCTCGCAGTCTATTACAGTCTCCCAAGAGACCCAGTACTTC. It translates to CASSSQSITVSQETQYF. This chain joins TRBV4-2 and TRBJ2-5, with D uncertain. Germline loops: CDR1 LGHNA, CDR2 YNFKEQ. This CDR3 region has 17 residues. V lost 5 bases and J lost 1, with 20 bases in between.

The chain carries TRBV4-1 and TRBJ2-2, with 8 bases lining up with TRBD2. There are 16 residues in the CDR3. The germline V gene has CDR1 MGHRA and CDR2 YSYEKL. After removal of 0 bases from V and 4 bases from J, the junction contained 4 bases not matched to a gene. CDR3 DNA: TGCGCCAGCAGCCAAGACAGGGGACTAGGCACCGGGGAGCTGTTTTTT. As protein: CASSQDRGLGTGELFF.

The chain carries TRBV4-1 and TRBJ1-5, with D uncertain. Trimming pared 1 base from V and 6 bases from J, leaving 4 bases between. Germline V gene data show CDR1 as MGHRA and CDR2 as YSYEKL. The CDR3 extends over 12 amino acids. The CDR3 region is CASSQVGQPQHF. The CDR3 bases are TGCGCCAGCAGCCAAGTCGGTCAGCCCCAGCATTTT.

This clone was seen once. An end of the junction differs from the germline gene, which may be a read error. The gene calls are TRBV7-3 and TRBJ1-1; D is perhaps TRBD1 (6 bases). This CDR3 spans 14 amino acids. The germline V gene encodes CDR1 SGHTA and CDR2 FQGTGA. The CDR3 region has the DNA TGTGCCAGCAGCCACCTCCTCGTGACAGGAATGATGACTTTT. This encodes CASSHLLVTGMMTF.

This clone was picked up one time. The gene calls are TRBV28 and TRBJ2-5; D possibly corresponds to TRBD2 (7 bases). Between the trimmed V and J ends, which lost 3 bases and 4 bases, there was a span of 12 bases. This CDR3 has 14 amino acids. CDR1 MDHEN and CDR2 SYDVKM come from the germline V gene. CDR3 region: CASSLLGGGETQYF. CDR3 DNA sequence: TGTGCCAGCAGTTTGCTAGGGGGGGGAGAGACCCAGTACTTC.

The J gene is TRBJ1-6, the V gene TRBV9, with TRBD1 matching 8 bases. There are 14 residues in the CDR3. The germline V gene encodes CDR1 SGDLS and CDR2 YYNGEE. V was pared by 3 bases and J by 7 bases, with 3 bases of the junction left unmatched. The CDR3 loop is CASSAGTGNSPLHF. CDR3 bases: TGTGCCAGCAGCGCCGGGACAGGCAATTCACCCCTCCACTTT.

CDR3 nucleotides: TGTGCCAGTAGTATGGGGGACATAGGGACAGATACGCAGTATTTT. It yields the protein CASSMGDIGTDTQYF. V usage is TRBV19 and J usage is TRBJ2-3, with TRBD1 as a possible D gene (6 bases). Germline CDR1 and CDR2: LNHDA and SQIVND (reference sequence). The CDR3 contains 15 residues. V shed 3 bases and J shed 3 bases, with 13 bases lying between them.

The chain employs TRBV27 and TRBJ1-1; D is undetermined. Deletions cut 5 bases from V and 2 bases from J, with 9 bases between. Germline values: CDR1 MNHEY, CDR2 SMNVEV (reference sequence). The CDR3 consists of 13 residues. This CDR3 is CASSRADNTEAFF. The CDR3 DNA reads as TGTGCCAGCAGTAGAGCGGACAACACTGAAGCTTTCTTT.

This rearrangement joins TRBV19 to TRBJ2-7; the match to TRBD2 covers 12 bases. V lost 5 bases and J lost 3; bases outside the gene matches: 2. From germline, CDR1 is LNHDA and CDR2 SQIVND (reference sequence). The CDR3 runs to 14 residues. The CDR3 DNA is TGTGCCAGTAGTCCGGGACTAGCGGGCTACGAGCAGTACTTC. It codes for CASSPGLAGYEQYF.

DNA of the CDR3: TGTGCCAGCAGTCGCACAGCGGGGGGGAACACCGGGGAGCTGTTTTTT. This gives the protein CASSRTAGGNTGELFF. This chain uses TRBV11-2 with TRBJ2-2; 9 bases map to TRBD2. Germline CDR1 SGHAT, CDR2 FQNNGV. The length of the CDR3 is 16 residues. Germline trimming cut 6 bases from V and 1 base from J; bases unmatched to any gene: 6.

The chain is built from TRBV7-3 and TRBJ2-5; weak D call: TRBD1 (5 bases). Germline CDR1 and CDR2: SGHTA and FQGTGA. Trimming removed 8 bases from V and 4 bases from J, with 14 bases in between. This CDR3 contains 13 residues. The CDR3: CASSGSGRETQYF. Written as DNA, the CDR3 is TGTGCCAGCTCCGGTTCAGGGCGAGAGACCCAGTACTTC.

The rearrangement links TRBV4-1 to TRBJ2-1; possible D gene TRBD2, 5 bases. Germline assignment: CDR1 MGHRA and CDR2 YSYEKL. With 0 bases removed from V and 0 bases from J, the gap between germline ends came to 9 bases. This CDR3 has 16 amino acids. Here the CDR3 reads CASSQDRGVSYNEQFF. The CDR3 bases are TGCGCCAGCAGCCAAGATCGGGGAGTCTCCTACAATGAGCAGTTCTTC.

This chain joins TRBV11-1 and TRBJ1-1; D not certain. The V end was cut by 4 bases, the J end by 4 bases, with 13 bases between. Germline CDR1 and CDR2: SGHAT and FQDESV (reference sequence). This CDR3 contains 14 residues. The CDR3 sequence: CASSSRQVPTEAFF. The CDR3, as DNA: TGTGCCAGCAGCTCTCGGCAGGTTCCCACTGAAGCTTTCTTT.